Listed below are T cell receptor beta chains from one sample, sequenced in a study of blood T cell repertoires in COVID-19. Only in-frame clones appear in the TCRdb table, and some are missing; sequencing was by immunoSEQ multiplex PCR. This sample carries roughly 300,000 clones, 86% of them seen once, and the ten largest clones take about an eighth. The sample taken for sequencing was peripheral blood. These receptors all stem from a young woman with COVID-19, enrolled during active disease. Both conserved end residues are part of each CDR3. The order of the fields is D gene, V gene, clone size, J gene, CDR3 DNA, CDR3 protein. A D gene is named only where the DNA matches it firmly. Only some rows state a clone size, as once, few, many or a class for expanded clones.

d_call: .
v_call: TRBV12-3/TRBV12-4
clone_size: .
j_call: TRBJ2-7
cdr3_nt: TGTGCCAGCAGCCGGGAGTCCTCCTACGAGCAGTACTTC
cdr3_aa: CASSRESSYEQYF

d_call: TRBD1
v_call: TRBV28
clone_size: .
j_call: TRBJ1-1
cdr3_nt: TGTGCCAGCAGTTTAACCGGGACAGGCACTGAAGCTTTCTTT
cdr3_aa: CASSLTGTGTEAFF

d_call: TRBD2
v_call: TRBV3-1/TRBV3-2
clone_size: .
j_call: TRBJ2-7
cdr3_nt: TGTGCCAGCAGCCAAGACCGCCTAGCGGGGCGGTTATACGAGCAGTACTTC
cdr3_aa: CASSQDRLAGRLYEQYF

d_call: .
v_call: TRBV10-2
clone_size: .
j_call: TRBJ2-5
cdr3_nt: TGCGCCAGCAGCCGAGGGTTTAGGGGGCAAGAGACCCAGTACTTC
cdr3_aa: CASSRGFRGQETQYF

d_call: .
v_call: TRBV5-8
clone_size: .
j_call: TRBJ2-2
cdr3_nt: TGTGCCAGCAGCCCAATGTGGTTAGCGAGTTTTTTGTCCGGGGAGCTGTTTTTT
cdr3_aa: CASSPMWLASFLSGELFF

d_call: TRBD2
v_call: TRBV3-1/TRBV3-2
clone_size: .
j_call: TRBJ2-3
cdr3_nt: TGTGCCAGCAGCCAAGTGGCTAGCGGGGGACCCGTATTGGGAGAAGATACGCAGTATTTT
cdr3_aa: CASSQVASGGPVLGEDTQYF

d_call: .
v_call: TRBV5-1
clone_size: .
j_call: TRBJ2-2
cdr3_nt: TGCGCCAGCAGCTTGGGTGACATACTCACCGGGGAGCTGTTTTTT
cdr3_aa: CASSLGDILTGELFF

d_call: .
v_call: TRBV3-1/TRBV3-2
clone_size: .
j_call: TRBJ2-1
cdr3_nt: TGTGCCAGCAGCCACCTTCCTCGGGGGTACAATGAGCAGTTCTTC
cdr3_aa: CASSHLPRGYNEQFF

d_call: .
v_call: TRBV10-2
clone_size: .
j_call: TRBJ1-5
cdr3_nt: TGCGCCAGCAGTGAATCAGACAATCAGCCCCAGCATTTT
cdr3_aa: CASSESDNQPQHF

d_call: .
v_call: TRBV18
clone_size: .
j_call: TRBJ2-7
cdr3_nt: TGTGCCAGCTCACCCTTTGACACGGTGGGCAACGAGCAGTACTTC
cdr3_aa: CASSPFDTVGNEQYF

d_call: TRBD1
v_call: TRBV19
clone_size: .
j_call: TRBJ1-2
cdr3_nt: TGTGCCAGTAGTATCGGGACAGGACCTTATGGCTACACCTTC
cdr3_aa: CASSIGTGPYGYTF

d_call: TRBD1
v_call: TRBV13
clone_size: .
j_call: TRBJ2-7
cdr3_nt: TGTGCCAGCAGCTCCGGGACAGGGAACTCCTACGAGCAGTACTTC
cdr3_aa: CASSSGTGNSYEQYF

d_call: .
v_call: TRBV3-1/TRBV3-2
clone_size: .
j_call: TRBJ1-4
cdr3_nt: TGTGCCAGCAGCCAAAGGTCTCAGGGCAATGAAAAACTGTTTTTT
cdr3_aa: CASSQRSQGNEKLFF

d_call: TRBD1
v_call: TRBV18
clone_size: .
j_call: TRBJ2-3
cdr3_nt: TGTGCCAGCTCGACAGGGTTGGAAGATACGCAGTATTTT
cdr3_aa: CASSTGLEDTQYF

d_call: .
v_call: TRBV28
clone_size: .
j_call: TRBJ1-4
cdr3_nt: TGTGCCAGCAGTTTATATCAGGGGTTAGTCGGTTATGAAAAACTGTTTTTT
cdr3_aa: CASSLYQGLVGYEKLFF

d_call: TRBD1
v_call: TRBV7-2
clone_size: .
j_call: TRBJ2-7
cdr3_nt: TGTGCCAGCAGCCTAAACCGGGACAGGGTCTACGAGCAGTACTTC
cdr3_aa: CASSLNRDRVYEQYF

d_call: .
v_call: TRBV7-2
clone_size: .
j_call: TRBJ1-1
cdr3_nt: TGTGCCAGCAGCTTACAACCCAGTAACACTGAAGCTTTCTTT
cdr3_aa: CASSLQPSNTEAFF

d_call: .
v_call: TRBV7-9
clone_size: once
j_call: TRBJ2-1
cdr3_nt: TGTGCCAGCAGCTCCCCCCGTGAGCAGTTCTTC
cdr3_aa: CASSSPREQFF

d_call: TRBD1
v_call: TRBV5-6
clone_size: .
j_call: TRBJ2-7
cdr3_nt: TGTGCCAGCAGCTTGGATCAGGACAGGACTGACGAGCAGTACTTC
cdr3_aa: CASSLDQDRTDEQYF

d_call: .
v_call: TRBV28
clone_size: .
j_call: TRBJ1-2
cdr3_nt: TGTGCCAGCAGTTTTGGCAGGCCCTATGGCTACACCTTC
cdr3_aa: CASSFGRPYGYTF

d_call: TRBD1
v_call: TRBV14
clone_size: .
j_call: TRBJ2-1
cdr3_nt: TGTGCCAGCAGCCAAGGGCCCGGGGACAGGGTGCAGTTCTTC
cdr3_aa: CASSQGPGDRVQFF

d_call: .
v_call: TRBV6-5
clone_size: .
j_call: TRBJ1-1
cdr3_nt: TGTGCCAGCAGTCCTCGTGCGGGGAACACTGAAGCTTTCTTT
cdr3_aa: CASSPRAGNTEAFF

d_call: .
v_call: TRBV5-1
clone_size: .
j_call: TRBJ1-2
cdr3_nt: TGCGCCAGCAGCTTGGTCAGGGATTCCTACGGGGGCTACACCTTC
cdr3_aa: CASSLVRDSYGGYTF

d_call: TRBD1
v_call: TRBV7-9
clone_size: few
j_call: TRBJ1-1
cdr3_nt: TGTGCCAGATCCGGGACAGAGATGAACACTGAAGCTTTCTTT
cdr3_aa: CARSGTEMNTEAFF